These 4 T cell receptor beta chains share one sample of origin, sequenced in a study of vaccination effects on CD4 cells after COVID-19. Generated by immunoSEQ multiplex PCR, the TCRdb table keeps only in-frame clones and is missing some. The table lists approximately 24,000 clones, over 75% of them singletons. Antigen specificity for these receptors is unknown. Sequencing was preceded by expansion of antigen-specific CD4+ T cells with viral peptide pools in the ViraFEST assay. With about ten days of culture completed, CD4+ T cells were isolated. Participants received two doses of either the BNT162b2 or mRNA-1273 vaccine. The starting material was CD4+ T cells from PBMCs cultured with HCoV-NL63 spike peptides, obtained after COVID-19 vaccination. The receptors were sampled from a human donor who received a COVID-19 vaccine.

J is TRBJ2-3 and V is TRBV3-1 (or the pseudogene TRBV3-2); 9 bases agree with TRBD2. From germline, CDR1 is LGHDT and CDR2 YNNKEL (reference sequence). The length of the CDR3 is 15 residues. Losses at the gene ends were 4 bases for V and 1 base for J; bases not matched to a gene: 3. The CDR3 DNA follows: TGTGCCAGCAGCCTAAGCGGGGGGCGCACAGATACGCAGTATTTT. As protein: CASSLSGGRTDTQYF.

The V call is TRBV19, the J call TRBJ2-1; 16 bases agree with TRBD2. Trimming removed 6 bases from V and 9 bases from J; junction bases left unmatched: 8. The CDR3 contains 16 residues. CDR1 LNHDA and CDR2 SQIVND come from the germline V gene (reference sequence). The CDR3 sequence: CASRTRGTSGRGEQFF. The CDR3 DNA reads as TGTGCCAGTAGAACAAGGGGGACTAGCGGGAGGGGTGAGCAGTTCTTC.

V gene TRBV28 combines with J gene TRBJ1-4; 7 positions agree with TRBD1. Germline assignment: CDR1 MDHEN and CDR2 SYDVKM. The CDR3 spans 15 residues. V trimming: 6 bases; J trimming: 8 bases; junction bases outside the gene matches: 12. CDR3 DNA sequence: TGTGCCAGCAGCCTCACGGCAAGGGGGCGGGAAAAACTGTTTTTT. Its protein product is CASSLTARGREKLFF. Full variable domain (rest looked up from reference TRBV28 and TRBJ1-4): DVKVTQSSRYLVKRTGEKVFLECVQDMDHENMFWYRQDPGLGLRLIYFSYDVKMKEKGDIPEGYSVSREKKERFSLILESASTNQTSMYLCASSLTARGREKLFFGSGTQLSVL.

V usage is TRBV21-1 and J usage is TRBJ2-7; TRBD1, as called in the table, went unchecked against the DNA. TRBV21-1 is recorded as a pseudogene. The CDR3 length is 20 residues. The CDR3: CASSKDRTGKGRDWSYEQYF. CDR3 coding DNA: TGTGCCAGCAGCAAAGACCGGACAGGGAAGGGACGAGATTGGTCCTACGAGCAGTACTTC.